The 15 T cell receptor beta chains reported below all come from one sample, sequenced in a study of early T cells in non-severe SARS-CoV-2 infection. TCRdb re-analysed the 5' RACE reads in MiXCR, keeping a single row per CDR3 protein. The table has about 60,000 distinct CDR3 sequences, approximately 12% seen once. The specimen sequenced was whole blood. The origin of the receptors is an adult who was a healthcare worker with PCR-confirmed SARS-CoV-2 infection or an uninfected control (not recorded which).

For the CDR3, the DNA is TGCGCCAGCAGACCTCCCGGAACCGCGGGCAATTCACCCCTCCACTTT. Protein: CASRPPGTAGNSPLHF. The genes are TRBV4-1 and TRBJ1-6; no definite D call. V was shortened by 6 bases and J by 7 bases, with 19 bases between the two germline ends. The CDR3 extends over 16 amino acids. The germline CDR1 and CDR2 sequences are MGHRA and YSYEKL.

The CDR3 loop reads CASSFWLAYEQYF. DNA of the CDR3: TGTGCCAGCAGTTTTTGGTTAGCCTACGAGCAGTACTTC. V usage is TRBV12-3 or TRBV12-4 and J usage is TRBJ2-7, with D unclear. This CDR3 is built from 13 residues. The ends were cut back, 3 bases at V and 2 bases at J, with 8 bases in the middle.

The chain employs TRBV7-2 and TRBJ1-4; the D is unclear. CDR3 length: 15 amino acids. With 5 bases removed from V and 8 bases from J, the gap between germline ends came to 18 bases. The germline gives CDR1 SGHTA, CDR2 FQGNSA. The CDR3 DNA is TGTGCCAGCAGCCCCCAGAGGTCCCCTGGGGAAAAACTGTTTTTT. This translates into CASSPQRSPGEKLFF.

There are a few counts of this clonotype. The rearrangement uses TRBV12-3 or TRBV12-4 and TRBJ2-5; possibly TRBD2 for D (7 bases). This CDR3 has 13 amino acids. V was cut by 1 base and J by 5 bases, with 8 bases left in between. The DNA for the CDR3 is TGTGCCAGCAGTTTAGAGGGGGGGGAGACCCAGTACTTC. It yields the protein CASSLEGGETQYF.

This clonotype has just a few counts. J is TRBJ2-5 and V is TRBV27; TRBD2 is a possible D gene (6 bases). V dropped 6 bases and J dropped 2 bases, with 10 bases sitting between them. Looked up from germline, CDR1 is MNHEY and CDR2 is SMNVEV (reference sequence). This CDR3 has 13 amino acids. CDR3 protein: CASRGLAQETQYF. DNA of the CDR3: TGTGCCAGCAGGGGACTGGCTCAAGAGACCCAGTACTTC.

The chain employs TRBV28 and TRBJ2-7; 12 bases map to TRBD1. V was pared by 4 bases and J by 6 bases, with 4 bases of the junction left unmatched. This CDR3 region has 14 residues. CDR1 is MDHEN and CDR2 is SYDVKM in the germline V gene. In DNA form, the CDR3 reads TGTGCCAGCAGTTCGGGACAGGGGGCGGGCGAGCAGTACTTC. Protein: CASSSGQGAGEQYF.

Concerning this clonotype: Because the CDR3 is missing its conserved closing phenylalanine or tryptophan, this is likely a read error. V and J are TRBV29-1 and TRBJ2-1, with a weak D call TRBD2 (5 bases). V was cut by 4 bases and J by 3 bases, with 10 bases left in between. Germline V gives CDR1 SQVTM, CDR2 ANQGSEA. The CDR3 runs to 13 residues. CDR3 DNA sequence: TGCAGCGTTGTAGCTAGCCACTACAATGAGCAGTTCTTG. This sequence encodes CSVVASHYNEQFL.

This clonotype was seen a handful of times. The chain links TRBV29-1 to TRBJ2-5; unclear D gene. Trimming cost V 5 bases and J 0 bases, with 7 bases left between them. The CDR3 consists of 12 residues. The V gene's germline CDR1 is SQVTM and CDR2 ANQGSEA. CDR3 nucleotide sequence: TGCAGCGTTCGACGGTACCAAGAGACCCAGTACTTC. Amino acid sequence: CSVRRYQETQYF.

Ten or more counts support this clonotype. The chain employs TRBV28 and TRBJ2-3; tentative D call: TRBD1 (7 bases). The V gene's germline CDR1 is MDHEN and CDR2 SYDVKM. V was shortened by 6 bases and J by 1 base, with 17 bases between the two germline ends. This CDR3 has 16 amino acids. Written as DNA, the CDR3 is TGTGCCAGCAGCCCGGCGCGGGACAGCCGCACAGATACGCAGTATTTT. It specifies CASSPARDSRTDTQYF.

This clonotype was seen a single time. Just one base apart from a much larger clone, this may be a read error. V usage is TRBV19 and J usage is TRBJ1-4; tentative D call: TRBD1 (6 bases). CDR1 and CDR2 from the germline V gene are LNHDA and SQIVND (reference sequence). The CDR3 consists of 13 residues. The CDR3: CASSRQDNEKLVF. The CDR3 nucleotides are TGTGCCAGTAGTCGACAGGATAATGAAAAACTGGTTTTT.

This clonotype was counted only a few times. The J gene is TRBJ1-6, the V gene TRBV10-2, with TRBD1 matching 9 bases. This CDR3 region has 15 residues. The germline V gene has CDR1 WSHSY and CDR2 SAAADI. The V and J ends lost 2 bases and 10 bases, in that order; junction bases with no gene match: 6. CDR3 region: CASSEGGQGRSPLHF. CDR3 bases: TGCGCCAGCAGTGAGGGTGGACAGGGGAGATCACCCCTCCACTTT.

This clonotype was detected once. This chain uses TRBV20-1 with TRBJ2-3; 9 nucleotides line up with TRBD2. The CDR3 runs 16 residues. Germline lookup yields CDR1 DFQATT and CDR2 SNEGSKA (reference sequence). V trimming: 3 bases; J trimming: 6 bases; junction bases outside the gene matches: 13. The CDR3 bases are TGCAGTGCTAGTGGTAGCGGGAGTAACGTAGGGGATACGCAGTATTTT. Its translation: CSASGSGSNVGDTQYF.

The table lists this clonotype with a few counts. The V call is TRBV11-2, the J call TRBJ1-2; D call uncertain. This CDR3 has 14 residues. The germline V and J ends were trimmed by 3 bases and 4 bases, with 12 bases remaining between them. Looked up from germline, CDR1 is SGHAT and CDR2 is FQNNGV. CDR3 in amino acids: CASSFAQTSYGYTF. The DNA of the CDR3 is TGTGCCAGCAGCTTTGCACAGACCTCCTATGGCTACACCTTC.

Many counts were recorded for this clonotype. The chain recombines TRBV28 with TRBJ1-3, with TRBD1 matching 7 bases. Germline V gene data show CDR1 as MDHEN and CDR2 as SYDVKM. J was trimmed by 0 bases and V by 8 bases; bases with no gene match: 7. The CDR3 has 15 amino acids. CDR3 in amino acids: CASGTDTSSGNTIYF. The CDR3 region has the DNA TGTGCCAGCGGGACAGACACGAGCTCTGGAAACACCATATATTTT.

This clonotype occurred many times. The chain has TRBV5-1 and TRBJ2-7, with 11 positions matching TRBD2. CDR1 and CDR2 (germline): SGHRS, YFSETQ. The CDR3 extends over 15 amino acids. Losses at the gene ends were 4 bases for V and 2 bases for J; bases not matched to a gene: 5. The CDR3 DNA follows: TGCGCCAGCAGCCGGGGGACTAGCGGAGCCTACGAGCAGTACTTC. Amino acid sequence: CASSRGTSGAYEQYF.